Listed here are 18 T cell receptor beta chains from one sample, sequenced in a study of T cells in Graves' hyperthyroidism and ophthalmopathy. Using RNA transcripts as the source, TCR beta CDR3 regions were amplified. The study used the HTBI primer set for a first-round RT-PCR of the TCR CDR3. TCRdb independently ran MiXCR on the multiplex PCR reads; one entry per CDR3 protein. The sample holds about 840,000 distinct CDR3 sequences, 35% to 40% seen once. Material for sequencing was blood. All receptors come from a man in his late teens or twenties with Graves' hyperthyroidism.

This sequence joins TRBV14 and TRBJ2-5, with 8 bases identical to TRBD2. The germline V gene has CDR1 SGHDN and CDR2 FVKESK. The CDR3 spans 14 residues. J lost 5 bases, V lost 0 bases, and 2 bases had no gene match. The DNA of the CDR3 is TGTGCCAGCAGCCAAGAAAGCGGGGGTGAGACCCAGTACTTC. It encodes CASSQESGGETQYF.

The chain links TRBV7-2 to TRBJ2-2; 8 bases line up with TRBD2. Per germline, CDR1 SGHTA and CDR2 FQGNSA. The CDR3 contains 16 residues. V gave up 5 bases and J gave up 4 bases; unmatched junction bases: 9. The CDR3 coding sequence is TGTGCCAGCAGCCCACCTGGCGGGGGGATCACCGGGGAGCTGTTTTTT. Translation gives CASSPPGGGITGELFF.

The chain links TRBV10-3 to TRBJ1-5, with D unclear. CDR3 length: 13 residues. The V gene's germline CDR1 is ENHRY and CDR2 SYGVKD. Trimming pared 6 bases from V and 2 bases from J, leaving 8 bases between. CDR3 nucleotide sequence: TGTGCCATCAGCCAGGCTGGCAATCAGCCCCAGCATTTT. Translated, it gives CAISQAGNQPQHF.

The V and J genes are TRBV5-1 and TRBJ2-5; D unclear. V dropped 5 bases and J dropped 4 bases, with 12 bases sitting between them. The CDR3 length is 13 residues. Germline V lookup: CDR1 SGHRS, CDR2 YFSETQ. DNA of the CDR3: TGCGCCAGCAGATCCAACGAGCTAGAGACCCAGTACTTC. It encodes CASRSNELETQYF.

This CDR3 is CASSSRATENTEAFF. Written as DNA, the CDR3 is TGTGCCAGCAGCTCCCGGGCCACAGAGAACACTGAAGCTTTCTTT. V and J are TRBV7-9 and TRBJ1-1; no firm D call. Germline V gene sequence: CDR1 SEHNR, CDR2 FQNEAQ (reference sequence). This CDR3 has 15 amino acids. V was clipped by 4 bases and J by 1 base, with 13 bases between them.

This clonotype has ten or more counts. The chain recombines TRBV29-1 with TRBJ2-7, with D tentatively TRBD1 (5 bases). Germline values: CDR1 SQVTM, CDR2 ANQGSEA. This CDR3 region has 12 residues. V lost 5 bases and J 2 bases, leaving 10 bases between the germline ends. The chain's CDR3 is CSVRGTAYEQYF. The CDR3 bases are TGCAGCGTTAGGGGCACAGCCTACGAGCAGTACTTC.

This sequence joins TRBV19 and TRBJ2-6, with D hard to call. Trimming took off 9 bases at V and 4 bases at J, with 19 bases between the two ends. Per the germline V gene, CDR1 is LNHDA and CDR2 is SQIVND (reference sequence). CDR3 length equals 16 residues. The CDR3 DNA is TGTGCCAGCAGCTTAATGCCAGGCACCGGGGCCAACGTCCTGACTTTC. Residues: CASSLMPGTGANVLTF.

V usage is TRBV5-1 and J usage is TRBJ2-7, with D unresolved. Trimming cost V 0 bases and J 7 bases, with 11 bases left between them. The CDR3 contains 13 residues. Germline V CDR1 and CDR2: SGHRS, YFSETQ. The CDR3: CASSLEVGLEQYF. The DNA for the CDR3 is TGCGCCAGCAGCTTGGAGGTGGGGTTGGAGCAGTACTTC.

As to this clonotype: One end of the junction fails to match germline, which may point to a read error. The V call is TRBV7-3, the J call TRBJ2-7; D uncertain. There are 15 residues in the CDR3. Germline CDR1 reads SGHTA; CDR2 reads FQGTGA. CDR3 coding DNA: TGCGCCAGCAGCCAACTATCTCACAGCTCCTACGAGCAGTACTTC. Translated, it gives CASSQLSHSSYEQYF. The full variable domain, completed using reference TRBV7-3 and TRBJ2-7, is GAGVSQTPSNKVTEKGKYVELRCDPISGHTALYWYRQSLGQGPEFLIYFQGTGAADDSGLPNDRFFAVRPEGSVSTLKIQRTERGDSAVYLCASSQLSHSSYEQYFGPGTRLTVT.

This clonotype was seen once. The CDR3 loop reads CSADREDTGELFF. CDR3 bases: TGCAGCGCCGACAGGGAGGACACCGGGGAGCTGTTTTTT. The J gene is TRBJ2-2, the V gene TRBV29-1, with D perhaps matching TRBD1 (7 bases). Trimming cost V 7 bases and J 3 bases, with 12 bases left between them. The CDR3 is 13 residues long. The germline V gene has CDR1 SQVTM and CDR2 ANQGSEA.

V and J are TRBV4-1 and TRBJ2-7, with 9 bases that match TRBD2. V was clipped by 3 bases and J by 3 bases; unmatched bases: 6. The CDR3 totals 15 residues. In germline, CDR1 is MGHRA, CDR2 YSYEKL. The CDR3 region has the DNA TGCGCCAGCAGCCACGGGATAGCGGGAGTCTACGAGCAGTACTTC. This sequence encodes CASSHGIAGVYEQYF.

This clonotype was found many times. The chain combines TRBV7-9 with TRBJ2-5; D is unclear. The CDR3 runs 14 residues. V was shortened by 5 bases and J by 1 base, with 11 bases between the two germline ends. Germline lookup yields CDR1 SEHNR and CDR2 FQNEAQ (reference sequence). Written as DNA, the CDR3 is TGTGCCAGCAGCCCTGTGGGGTCCCAAGAGACCCAGTACTTC. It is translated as CASSPVGSQETQYF.

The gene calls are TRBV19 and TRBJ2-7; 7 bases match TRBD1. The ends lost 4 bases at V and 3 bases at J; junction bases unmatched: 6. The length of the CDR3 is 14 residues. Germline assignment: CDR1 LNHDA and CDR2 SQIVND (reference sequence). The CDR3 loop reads CASSRTGSYYEQYF. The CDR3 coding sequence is TGTGCCAGTAGTAGGACAGGCAGCTACTACGAGCAGTACTTC.

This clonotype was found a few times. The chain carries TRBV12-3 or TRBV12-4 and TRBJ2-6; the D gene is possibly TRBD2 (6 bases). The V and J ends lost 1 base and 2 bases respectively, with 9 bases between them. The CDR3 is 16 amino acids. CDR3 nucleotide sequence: TGTGCCAGCAGTTTAGACAGGAGGGCTGGGGCCAACGTCCTGACTTTC. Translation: CASSLDRRAGANVLTF.

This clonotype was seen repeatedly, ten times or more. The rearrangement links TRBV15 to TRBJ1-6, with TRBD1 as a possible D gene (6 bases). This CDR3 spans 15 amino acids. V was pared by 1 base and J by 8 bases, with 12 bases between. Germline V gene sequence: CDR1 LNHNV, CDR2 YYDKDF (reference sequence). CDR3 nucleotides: TGTGCCACCAGCAGAGTAAGGACAGCTGATTCACCCCTCCACTTT. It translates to CATSRVRTADSPLHF. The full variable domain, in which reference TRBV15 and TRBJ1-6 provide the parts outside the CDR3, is DAMVIQNPRYQVTQFGKPVTLSCSQTLNHNVMYWYQQKSSQAPKLLFHYYDKDFNNEADTPDNFQSRRPNTSFCFLDIRSPGLGDTAMYLCATSRVRTADSPLHFGNGTRLTVT.

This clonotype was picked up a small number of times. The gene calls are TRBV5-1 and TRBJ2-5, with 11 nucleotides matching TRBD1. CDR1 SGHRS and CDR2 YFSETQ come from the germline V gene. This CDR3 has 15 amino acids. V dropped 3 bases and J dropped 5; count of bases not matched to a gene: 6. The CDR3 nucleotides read TGCGCCAGCAGCTGGACAGGGGGCGGGATGGAGACCCAGTACTTC. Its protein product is CASSWTGGGMETQYF.

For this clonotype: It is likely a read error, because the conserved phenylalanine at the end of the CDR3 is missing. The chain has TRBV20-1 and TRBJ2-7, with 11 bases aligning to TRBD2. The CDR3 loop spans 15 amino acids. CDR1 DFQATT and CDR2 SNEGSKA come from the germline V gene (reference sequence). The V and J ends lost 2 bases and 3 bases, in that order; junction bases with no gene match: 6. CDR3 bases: TGCAGTGCTAGATACCTAGCGGGGGGCCTCTACGAGCAGTACCTC. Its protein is CSARYLAGGLYEQYL.

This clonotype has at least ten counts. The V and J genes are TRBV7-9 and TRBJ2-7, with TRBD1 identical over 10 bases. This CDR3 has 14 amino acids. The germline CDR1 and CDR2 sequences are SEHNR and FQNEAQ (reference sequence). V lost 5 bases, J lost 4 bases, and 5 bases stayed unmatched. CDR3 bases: TGTGCCAGCAGCGCCGGGACAGGGGAGTACGAGCAGTACTTC. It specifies CASSAGTGEYEQYF. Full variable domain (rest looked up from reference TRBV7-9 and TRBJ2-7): DTGVSQNPRHKITKRGQNVTFRCDPISEHNRLYWYRQTLGQGPEFLTYFQNEAQLEKSRLLSDRFSAERPKGSFSTLEIQRTEQGDSAMYLCASSAGTGEYEQYFGPGTRLTVT.